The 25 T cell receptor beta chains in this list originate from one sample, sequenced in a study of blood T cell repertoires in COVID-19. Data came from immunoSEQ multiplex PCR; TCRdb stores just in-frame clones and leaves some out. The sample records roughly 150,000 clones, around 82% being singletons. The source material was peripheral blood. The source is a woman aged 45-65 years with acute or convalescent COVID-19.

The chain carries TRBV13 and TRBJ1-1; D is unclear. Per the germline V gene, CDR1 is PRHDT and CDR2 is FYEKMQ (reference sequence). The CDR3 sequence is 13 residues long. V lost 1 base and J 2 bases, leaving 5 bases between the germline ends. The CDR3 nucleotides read TGTGCCAGCAGCTTAGCACTAAACACTGAAGCTTTCTTT. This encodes CASSLALNTEAFF.

Here the CDR3 reads CASRVQGEGYGYTF. In DNA form, the CDR3 reads TGCGCCAGCAGGGTACAGGGAGAGGGCTATGGCTACACCTTC. The rearrangement joins TRBV5-1 to TRBJ1-2; tentative D call: TRBD1 (6 bases). V lost 5 bases and J lost 4, with 15 bases in between. Germline CDR1 and CDR2: SGHRS and YFSETQ. The CDR3 runs 14 residues. Together with reference TRBV5-1 and TRBJ1-2, the CDR3 gives the full variable domain: KAGVTQTPRYLIKTRGQQVTLSCSPISGHRSVSWYQQTPGQGLQFLFEYFSETQRNKGNFPGRFSGRQFSNSRSEMNVSTLELGDSALYLCASRVQGEGYGYTFGSGTRLTVV.

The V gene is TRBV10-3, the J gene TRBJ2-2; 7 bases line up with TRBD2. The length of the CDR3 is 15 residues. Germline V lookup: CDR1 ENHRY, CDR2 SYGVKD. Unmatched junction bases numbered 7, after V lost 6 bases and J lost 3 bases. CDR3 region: CAIRNPGGDTGELFF. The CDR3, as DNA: TGTGCCATCAGAAATCCTGGGGGGGACACCGGGGAGCTGTTTTTT.

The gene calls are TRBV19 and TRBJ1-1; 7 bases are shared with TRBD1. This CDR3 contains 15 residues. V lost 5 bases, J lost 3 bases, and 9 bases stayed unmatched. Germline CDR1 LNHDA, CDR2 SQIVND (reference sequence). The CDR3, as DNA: TGTGCCAGTAGTCCTCAACAGGGGTCTTACACTGAAGCTTTCTTT. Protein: CASSPQQGSYTEAFF.

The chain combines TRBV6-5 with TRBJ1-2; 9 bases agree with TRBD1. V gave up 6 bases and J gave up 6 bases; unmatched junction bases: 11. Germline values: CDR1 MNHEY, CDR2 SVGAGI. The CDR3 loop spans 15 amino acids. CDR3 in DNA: TGTGCCAGCAGCGGCCCGGGACAGGGAAATGATGGCTACACCTTC. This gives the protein CASSGPGQGNDGYTF.

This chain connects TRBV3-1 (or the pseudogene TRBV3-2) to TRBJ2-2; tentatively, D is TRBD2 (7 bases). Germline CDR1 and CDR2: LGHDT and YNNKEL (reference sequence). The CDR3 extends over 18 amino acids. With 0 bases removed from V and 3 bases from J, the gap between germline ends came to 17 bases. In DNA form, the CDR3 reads TGTGCCAGCAGCCAAGATTATCTGGGGGGGCGGTACACCGGGGAGCTGTTTTTT. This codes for CASSQDYLGGRYTGELFF.

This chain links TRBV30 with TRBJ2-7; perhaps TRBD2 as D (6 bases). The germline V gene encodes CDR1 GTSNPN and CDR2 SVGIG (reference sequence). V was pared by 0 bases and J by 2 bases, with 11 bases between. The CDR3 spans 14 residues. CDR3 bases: TGTGCCTGGAGTGTAGGCGGGGCAACCTACGAGCAGTACTTC. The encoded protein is CAWSVGGATYEQYF.

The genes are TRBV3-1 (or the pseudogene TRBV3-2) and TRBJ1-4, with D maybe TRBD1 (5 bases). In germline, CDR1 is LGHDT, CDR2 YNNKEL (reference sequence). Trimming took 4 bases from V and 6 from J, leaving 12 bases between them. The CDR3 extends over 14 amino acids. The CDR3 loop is CASSPRRGDEKLFF. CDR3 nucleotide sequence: TGTGCCAGCAGCCCCCGACGGGGGGATGAAAAACTGTTTTTT.

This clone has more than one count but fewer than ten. The CDR3 coding sequence is TGTGCCAGCAGTTTAGGACTACAAGAGACCCAGTACTTC. Protein sequence: CASSLGLQETQYF. The chain combines TRBV27 with TRBJ2-5, with a tentative D call TRBD2 (6 bases). There are 13 residues in the CDR3. Per germline, CDR1 MNHEY and CDR2 SMNVEV (reference sequence). V shed 2 bases and J shed 2 bases, with 6 bases lying between them.

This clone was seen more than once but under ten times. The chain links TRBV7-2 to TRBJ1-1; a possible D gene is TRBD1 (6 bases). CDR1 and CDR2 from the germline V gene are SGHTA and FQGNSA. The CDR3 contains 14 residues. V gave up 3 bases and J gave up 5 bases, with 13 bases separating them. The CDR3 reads CASSFEGVRTEAFF. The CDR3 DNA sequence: TGTGCCAGCAGCTTCGAGGGGGTGAGGACTGAAGCTTTCTTT.

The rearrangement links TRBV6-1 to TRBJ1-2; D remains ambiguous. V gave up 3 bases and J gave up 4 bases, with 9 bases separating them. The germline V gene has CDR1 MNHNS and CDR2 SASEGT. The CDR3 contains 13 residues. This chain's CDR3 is CASSERQVYGYTF. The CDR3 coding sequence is TGTGCCAGCAGTGAGCGTCAGGTCTATGGCTACACCTTC.

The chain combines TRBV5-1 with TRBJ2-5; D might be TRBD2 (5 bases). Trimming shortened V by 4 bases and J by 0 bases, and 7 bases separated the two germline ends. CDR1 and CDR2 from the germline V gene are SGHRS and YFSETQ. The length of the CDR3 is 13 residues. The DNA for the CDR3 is TGCGCCAGCAGCAGAGGGTACCAAGAGACCCAGTACTTC. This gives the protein CASSRGYQETQYF. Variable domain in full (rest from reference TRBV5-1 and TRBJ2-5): KAGVTQTPRYLIKTRGQQVTLSCSPISGHRSVSWYQQTPGQGLQFLFEYFSETQRNKGNFPGRFSGRQFSNSRSEMNVSTLELGDSALYLCASSRGYQETQYFGPGTRLLVL.

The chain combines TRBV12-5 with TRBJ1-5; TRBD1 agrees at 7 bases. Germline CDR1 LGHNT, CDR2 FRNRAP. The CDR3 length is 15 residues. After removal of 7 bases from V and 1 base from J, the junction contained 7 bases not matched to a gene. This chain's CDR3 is CASVTTGLSNQPQHF. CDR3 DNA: TGTGCTAGTGTTACGACAGGGTTGAGCAATCAGCCCCAGCATTTT.

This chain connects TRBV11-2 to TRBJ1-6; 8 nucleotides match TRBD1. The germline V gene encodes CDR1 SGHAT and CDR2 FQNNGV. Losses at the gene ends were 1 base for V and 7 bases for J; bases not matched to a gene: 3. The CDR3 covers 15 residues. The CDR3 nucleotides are TGTGCCAGCAGCTTAGTAGGGACAGGAAATTCACCCCTCCACTTT. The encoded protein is CASSLVGTGNSPLHF.

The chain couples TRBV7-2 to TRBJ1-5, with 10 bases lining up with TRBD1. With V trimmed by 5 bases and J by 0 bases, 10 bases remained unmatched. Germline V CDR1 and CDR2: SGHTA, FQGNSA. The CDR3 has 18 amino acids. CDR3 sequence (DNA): TGTGCCAGCAGCACGACAGGGGGCTTCCTATATAGCAATCAGCCCCAGCATTTT. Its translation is CASSTTGGFLYSNQPQHF.

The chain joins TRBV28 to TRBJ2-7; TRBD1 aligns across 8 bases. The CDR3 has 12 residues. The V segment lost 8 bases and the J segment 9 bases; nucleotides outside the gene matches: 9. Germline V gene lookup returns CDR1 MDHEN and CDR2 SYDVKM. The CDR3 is CASERQGLWQYF. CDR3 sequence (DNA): TGTGCCAGCGAAAGACAGGGGCTTTGGCAGTACTTC.

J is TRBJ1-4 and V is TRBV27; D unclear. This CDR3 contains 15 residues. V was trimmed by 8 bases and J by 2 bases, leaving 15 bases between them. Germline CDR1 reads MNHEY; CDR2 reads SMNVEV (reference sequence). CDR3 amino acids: CASALGRGTNEKLFF. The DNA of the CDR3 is TGTGCCAGCGCTCTGGGGAGAGGGACTAATGAAAAACTGTTTTTT.

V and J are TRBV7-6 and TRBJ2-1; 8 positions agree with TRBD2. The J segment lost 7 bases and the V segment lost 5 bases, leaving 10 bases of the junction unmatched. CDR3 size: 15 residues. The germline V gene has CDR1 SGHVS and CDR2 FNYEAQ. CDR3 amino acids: CASSLNVVAGNEQFF. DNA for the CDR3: TGTGCCAGCAGCCTCAACGTGGTAGCGGGGAATGAGCAGTTCTTC. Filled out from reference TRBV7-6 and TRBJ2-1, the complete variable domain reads GAGVSQSPRYKVTKRGQDVALRCDPISGHVSLYWYRQALGQGPEFLTYFNYEAQQDKSGLPNDRFSAERPEGSISTLTIQRTEQRDSAMYRCASSLNVVAGNEQFFGPGTRLTVL.

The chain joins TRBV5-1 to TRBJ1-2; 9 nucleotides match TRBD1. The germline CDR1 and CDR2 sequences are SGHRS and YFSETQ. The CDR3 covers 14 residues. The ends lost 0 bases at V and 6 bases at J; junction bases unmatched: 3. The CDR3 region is CASSLGQGDHGYTF. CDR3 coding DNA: TGCGCCAGCAGCTTGGGACAGGGGGACCATGGCTACACCTTC. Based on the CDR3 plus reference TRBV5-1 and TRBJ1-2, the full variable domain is KAGVTQTPRYLIKTRGQQVTLSCSPISGHRSVSWYQQTPGQGLQFLFEYFSETQRNKGNFPGRFSGRQFSNSRSEMNVSTLELGDSALYLCASSLGQGDHGYTFGSGTRLTVV.

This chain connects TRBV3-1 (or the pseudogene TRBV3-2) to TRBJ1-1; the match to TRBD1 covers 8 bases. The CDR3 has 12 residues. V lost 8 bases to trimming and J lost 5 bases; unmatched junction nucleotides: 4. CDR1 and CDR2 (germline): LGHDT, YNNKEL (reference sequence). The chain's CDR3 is CASRTGGTEAFF. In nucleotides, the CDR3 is TGTGCCAGCCGCACAGGGGGAACTGAAGCTTTCTTT.

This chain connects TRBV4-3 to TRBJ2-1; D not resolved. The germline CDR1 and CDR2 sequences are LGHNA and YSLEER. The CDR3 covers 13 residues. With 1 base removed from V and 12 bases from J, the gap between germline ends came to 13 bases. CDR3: CASSQAQWYRQFF. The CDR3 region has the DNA TGCGCCAGCAGCCAAGCACAGTGGTATCGGCAGTTCTTC.

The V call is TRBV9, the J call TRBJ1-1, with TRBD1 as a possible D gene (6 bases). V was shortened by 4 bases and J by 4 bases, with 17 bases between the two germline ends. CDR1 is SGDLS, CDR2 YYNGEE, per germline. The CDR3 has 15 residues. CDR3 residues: CASSPGPGDGTEAFF. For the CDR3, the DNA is TGTGCCAGCAGCCCCGGGCCAGGGGATGGCACTGAAGCTTTCTTT.

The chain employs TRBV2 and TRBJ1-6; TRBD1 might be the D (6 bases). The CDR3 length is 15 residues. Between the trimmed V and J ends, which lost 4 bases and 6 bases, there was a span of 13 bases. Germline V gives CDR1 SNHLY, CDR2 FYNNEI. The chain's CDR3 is CASSATGQSNSPLHF. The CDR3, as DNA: TGTGCCAGCAGTGCCACGGGACAAAGTAATTCACCCCTCCACTTT.

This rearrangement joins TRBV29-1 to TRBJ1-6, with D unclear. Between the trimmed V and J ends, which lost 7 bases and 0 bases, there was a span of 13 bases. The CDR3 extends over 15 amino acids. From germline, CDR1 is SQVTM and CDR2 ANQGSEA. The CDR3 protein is CSALEGSSYNSPLHF. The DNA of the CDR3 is TGCAGCGCCCTGGAAGGGAGCTCCTATAATTCACCCCTCCACTTT. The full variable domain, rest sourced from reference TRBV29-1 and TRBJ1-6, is SAVISQKPSRDICQRGTSLTIQCQVDSQVTMMFWYRQQPGQSLTLIATANQGSEATYESGFVIDKFPISRPNLTFSTLTVSNMSPEDSSIYLCSALEGSSYNSPLHFGNGTRLTVT.

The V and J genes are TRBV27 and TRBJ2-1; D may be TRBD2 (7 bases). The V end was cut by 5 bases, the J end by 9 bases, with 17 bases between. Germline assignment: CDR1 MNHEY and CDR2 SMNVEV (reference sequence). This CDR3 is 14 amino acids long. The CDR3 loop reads CASSPGGPGGEQFF. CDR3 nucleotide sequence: TGTGCCAGCAGTCCGGGGGGCCCGGGGGGTGAGCAGTTCTTC.